Below are 21 T cell receptor beta chains sequenced from a single sample in a study of T cells in Graves' hyperthyroidism and ophthalmopathy. The investigators amplified TCR beta CDR3 regions from RNA transcripts. Carried out on the TCR CDR3, a first-round RT-PCR used the HTBI primer set. TCRdb independently ran MiXCR on the multiplex PCR reads; one entry per CDR3 protein. This table holds around 200,000 distinct CDR3 sequences, around 17% found once. The sample consisted of blood. The receptors shown here come from a man between 35 and 55 years old with Graves' hyperthyroidism.

V is TRBV28 and J is TRBJ2-7; D is ambiguous. The V and J ends lost 5 bases and 3 bases respectively, with 11 bases between them. The CDR3 has 13 amino acids. Germline loops: CDR1 MDHEN, CDR2 SYDVKM. The CDR3 loop reads CASSGPVGYEQYF. DNA for the CDR3: TGTGCCAGCAGTGGGCCCGTCGGCTACGAGCAGTACTTC.

V usage is TRBV7-2 and J usage is TRBJ1-5, with a tentative D call TRBD1 (5 bases). CDR1 is SGHTA and CDR2 is FQGNSA in the germline V gene. V dropped 9 bases and J dropped 4 bases, with 13 bases sitting between them. The CDR3 is made up of 13 amino acids. CDR3 coding DNA: TGTGCCAGTAACATGTGGGGGAATCAGCCCCAGCATTTT. Encoded protein: CASNMWGNQPQHF.

The table lists this clonotype with many counts. CDR3 residues: CASSEPPTSGNTIYF. The CDR3, as DNA: TGTGCCAGCAGTGAACCCCCAACTTCGGGAAACACCATATATTTT. The chain joins TRBV2 to TRBJ1-3, with no clear D. The germline V and J ends were trimmed by 2 bases and 4 bases, with 12 bases remaining between them. This CDR3 contains 15 residues. The germline CDR1 and CDR2 sequences are SNHLY and FYNNEI.

The chain recombines TRBV19 with TRBJ1-2; unclear D gene. The CDR3 length is 13 residues. The germline gives CDR1 LNHDA, CDR2 SQIVND (reference sequence). Trimming cost V 3 bases and J 3 bases, with 8 bases left between them. The CDR3 spells CASSIPRDYGYTF. In DNA, the CDR3 is TGTGCCAGTAGTATCCCCAGAGACTATGGCTACACCTTC.

This rearrangement joins TRBV30 to TRBJ2-7; TRBD1 or TRBD2 may be the D gene (5 bases each). Trimming cost V 3 bases and J 3 bases, with 12 bases left between them. Germline values: CDR1 GTSNPN, CDR2 SVGIG (reference sequence). This CDR3 has 13 amino acids. For the CDR3, the DNA is TGTGCCTGGAGCGGGCTTGGGGGCTACGAGCAGTACTTC. It translates to CAWSGLGGYEQYF.

V and J are TRBV6-2 or TRBV6-3 and TRBJ2-7, with a weak D call TRBD1 (5 bases). CDR1 is MNHEY, CDR2 SVGEGT, per germline. V was shortened by 6 bases and J by 5 bases, with 20 bases between the two germline ends. The CDR3 has 15 amino acids. The CDR3 DNA reads as TGTGCCAGCAGCCACAGGCGCCTCGGCATCCACGAGCAGTACTTC. It yields the protein CASSHRRLGIHEQYF.

This clonotype has ten or more counts. This sequence joins TRBV11-2 and TRBJ1-1; TRBD1 might be the D (6 bases). The germline CDR1 and CDR2 sequences are SGHAT and FQNNGV. Trimming cost V 4 bases and J 1 base, with 10 bases left between them. This CDR3 region has 14 residues. In nucleotides, the CDR3 is TGTGCCAGCAGCTCAAAACAGGGGAACACTGAAGCTTTCTTT. This encodes CASSSKQGNTEAFF.

This clonotype occurred many times. The chain joins TRBV7-6 to TRBJ2-3, with D hard to call. The CDR3 extends over 14 amino acids. Per germline, CDR1 SGHVS and CDR2 FNYEAQ. V lost 4 bases and J lost 2, with 10 bases in between. The CDR3 is CASSSRRNTDTQYF. CDR3 sequence (DNA): TGTGCCAGCAGCTCTCGTCGAAACACAGATACGCAGTATTTT.

Ten or more counts support this clonotype. The CDR3 spells CASSSRRGDRGNTEAFF. The CDR3 DNA reads as TGTGCCAGCAGCAGCCGCCGGGGTGACAGGGGGAACACTGAAGCTTTCTTT. The chain joins TRBV9 to TRBJ1-1; TRBD1 matches at 8 bases. Looked up from germline, CDR1 is SGDLS and CDR2 is YYNGEE. V was clipped by 4 bases and J by 1 base; unmatched bases: 12. The CDR3 runs to 17 residues.

Ten or more counts support this clonotype. V usage is TRBV6-1 and J usage is TRBJ2-3; D possibly matches TRBD1 or TRBD2 (5 bases each). Trimming took 5 bases from V and 0 from J, leaving 12 bases between them. Germline V gene data show CDR1 as MNHNS and CDR2 as SASEGT. There are 15 residues in the CDR3. DNA for the CDR3: TGTGCCAGCAGTTACCGAGGGGACAGCACAGATACGCAGTATTTT. It translates to CASSYRGDSTDTQYF.

The table lists this clonotype with many counts. The chain joins TRBV12-3 or TRBV12-4 to TRBJ2-6; perhaps TRBD1 as D (6 bases). The V gene lost 7 bases and the J gene lost 2 bases, with 12 bases spanning the gap. The CDR3 length is 15 residues. The CDR3 bases are TGTGCCAGCACTCCCAGGGGAGCTGGGGCCAACGTCCTGACTTTC. Its protein product is CASTPRGAGANVLTF.

This clonotype was counted many times. The chain is built from TRBV5-1 and TRBJ1-4; the D is unclear. V was pared by 4 bases and J by 14 bases, with 21 bases between. Germline V gives CDR1 SGHRS, CDR2 YFSETQ. The length of the CDR3 is 14 residues. The DNA of the CDR3 is TGCGCCAGCAGCCCTGGTCAATCAATGAAAAGGCTGTTTTTT. It yields the protein CASSPGQSMKRLFF.

This clonotype has a count of ten or more. This chain connects TRBV7-2 to TRBJ1-1, with 7 bases that match TRBD1. Germline assignment: CDR1 SGHTA and CDR2 FQGNSA. V lost 8 bases, J lost 1 base, and 4 bases stayed unmatched. The CDR3 contains 13 residues. CDR3 residues: CASWGQPNTEAFF. Written as DNA, the CDR3 is TGTGCCAGCTGGGGACAGCCGAACACTGAAGCTTTCTTT.

This clonotype was counted ten times or more. The chain's CDR3 is CATPSTGGPSYNEQFF. Written as DNA, the CDR3 is TGTGCCACCCCTAGCACGGGGGGGCCCTCCTACAATGAGCAGTTCTTC. V is TRBV24-1 and J is TRBJ2-1; TRBD2 aligns across 8 bases. Germline CDR1 and CDR2: KGHDR and SFDVKD. CDR3 size: 16 residues. Trimming cost V 9 bases and J 0 bases; bases outside gene matches: 9.

This clonotype was recorded at least ten times. CDR3 DNA sequence: TGCGCCAGCAGCCACCGGGAGGGTGACTACGAGCAGTACTTC. This encodes CASSHREGDYEQYF. The gene calls are TRBV4-3 and TRBJ2-7; 8 positions match TRBD2. Per the germline V gene, CDR1 is LGHNA and CDR2 is YSLEER. V lost 3 bases to trimming and J lost 3 bases; unmatched junction nucleotides: 4. The CDR3 totals 14 residues.

This clonotype showed up many times. The chain carries TRBV7-2 and TRBJ2-1; D is unresolved. V shed 1 base and J shed 0 bases, with 7 bases lying between them. Germline V CDR1 and CDR2: SGHTA, FQGNSA. CDR3 size: 15 residues. The CDR3 bases are TGTGCCAGCAGCTTAGATCCAGTCTCCTACAATGAGCAGTTCTTC. Its protein is CASSLDPVSYNEQFF.

This chain uses TRBV9 with TRBJ1-4; 8 nucleotides match TRBD1. Germline lookup yields CDR1 SGDLS and CDR2 YYNGEE. Unmatched junction bases numbered 5, after V lost 4 bases and J lost 6 bases. This CDR3 is built from 14 residues. The CDR3 DNA follows: TGTGCCAGCAGCCCGACAGGGGACGATGAAAAACTGTTTTTT. Its protein product is CASSPTGDDEKLFF.

Many counts were recorded for this clonotype. CDR3 protein: CASSLARGTGELFF. The CDR3 region has the DNA TGTGCCAGCAGCTTAGCTAGGGGCACCGGGGAGCTGTTTTTT. This rearrangement joins TRBV7-2 to TRBJ2-2; a possible D gene is TRBD1 (5 bases). The V and J ends lost 0 bases and 4 bases respectively, with 6 bases between them. Germline assignment: CDR1 SGHTA and CDR2 FQGNSA. The CDR3 is 14 amino acids.

Many counts were recorded for this clonotype. J is TRBJ1-1 and V is TRBV28, with D possibly matching TRBD1 (5 bases). CDR1 is MDHEN and CDR2 is SYDVKM in the germline V gene. The V end lost 3 bases, the J end lost 3 bases, and 20 bases lay between the germline ends. There are 17 residues in the CDR3. CDR3 protein: CASSFPPWAGRDTEAFF. The CDR3 bases are TGTGCCAGCAGTTTCCCCCCGTGGGCAGGGCGGGACACTGAAGCTTTCTTT. Based on the CDR3 plus reference TRBV28 and TRBJ1-1, the full variable domain is DVKVTQSSRYLVKRTGEKVFLECVQDMDHENMFWYRQDPGLGLRLIYFSYDVKMKEKGDIPEGYSVSREKKERFSLILESASTNQTSMYLCASSFPPWAGRDTEAFFGQGTRLTVV.

This clonotype was detected many times. This rearrangement joins TRBV28 to TRBJ1-1; D not certain. Germline CDR1 and CDR2: MDHEN and SYDVKM. Trimming took off 3 bases at V and 8 bases at J, with 19 bases between the two ends. The CDR3 runs 15 residues. CDR3 nucleotides: TGTGCCAGCAGTTTCGTTAGGGCCGCCGGTGTCGAAGCTTTCTTT. Translated, it gives CASSFVRAAGVEAFF.

This clonotype was counted many times. The rearrangement links TRBV5-1 to TRBJ2-3, with TRBD1 matching 11 bases. The CDR3 sequence is 16 residues long. Losses at the gene ends were 0 bases for V and 3 bases for J; bases not matched to a gene: 3. Germline-derived CDR1 and CDR2 are SGHRS and YFSETQ. Written as DNA, the CDR3 is TGCGCCAGCAGCTTGGGGGGACAGGGGGAAACAGATACGCAGTATTTT. Protein product: CASSLGGQGETDTQYF.